A single sample is the source of the 22 T cell receptor beta chains below, sequenced in a study of monozygotic twins with inflammatory bowel disease. No DNA is given; TCRdb re-called the 5' RACE reads and lists each CDR3 protein once. The sample data list about 300,000 distinct CDR3 sequences. Sequencing used blood. Receptors were obtained from a human donor with ulcerative colitis or Crohn's disease, or a healthy co-twin of an affected twin (not recorded which).

The rearrangement joins TRBV28 to TRBJ2-5; TCRdb selects TRBD1, and the lack of DNA leaves this call unchecked. The CDR3 sequence is 14 residues long. Per germline, CDR1 MDHEN and CDR2 SYDVKM. CDR3 residues: CASQSGQGIETQYF. Looking up the rest from reference TRBV28 and TRBJ2-5 gives the full variable domain: DVKVTQSSRYLVKRTGEKVFLECVQDMDHENMFWYRQDPGLGLRLIYFSYDVKMKEKGDIPEGYSVSREKKERFSLILESASTNQTSMYLCASQSGQGIETQYFGPGTRLLVL.

The rearrangement joins TRBV12-3 or TRBV12-4 to TRBJ1-2; the TCRdb D gene call, TRBD1, has no DNA to confirm it. The CDR3 length is 13 residues. The chain's CDR3 is CASRIQGNYGYTF.

This chain uses TRBV27 with TRBJ2-1; lacking DNA, the TRBD2 call made by TCRdb goes unchecked. The CDR3 runs 17 residues. Germline assignment: CDR1 MNHEY and CDR2 SMNVEV (reference sequence). CDR3 sequence: CASSLLTAPRGRDEQFF.

The V gene is TRBV21-1, the J gene TRBJ1-4; lacking DNA, the TRBD1 call made by TCRdb goes unchecked. TRBV21-1 is an annotated pseudogene. The CDR3 extends over 14 amino acids. The CDR3 spells CASSDPGVNEKLFF.

The chain has TRBV6-5 and TRBJ2-4. Germline V gene lookup returns CDR1 MNHEY and CDR2 SVGAGI. CDR3 length equals 11 residues. CDR3: CASSSENIQYF.

This rearrangement joins TRBV6-1 to TRBJ2-1; TCRdb lists TRBD1, though no DNA is available to test this call. The CDR3 spans 17 residues. CDR1 and CDR2 from the germline V gene are MNHNS and SASEGT. CDR3 sequence: CASNPRGGTGELNEQFF.

The rearrangement joins TRBV7-9 to TRBJ2-5; TCRdb designates TRBD1, a call that cannot be tested without DNA. The CDR3 spans 14 residues. CDR1 is SEHNR and CDR2 is FQNEAQ in the germline V gene (reference sequence). CDR3 protein: CASSSRGSGETQYF. Full variable domain (rest looked up from reference TRBV7-9 and TRBJ2-5): DTGVSQNPRHKITKRGQNVTFRCDPISEHNRLYWYRQTLGQGPEFLTYFQNEAQLEKSRLLSDRFSAERPKGSFSTLEIQRTEQGDSAMYLCASSSRGSGETQYFGPGTRLLVL.

The chain uses TRBV4-2 and TRBJ1-1; TCRdb's D call, TRBD1, is unchecked because there is no DNA. The CDR3 runs to 14 residues. The germline CDR1 and CDR2 sequences are LGHNA and YNFKEQ. CDR3 sequence: CASSQDWGGTEAFF.

This chain connects TRBV6-2 or TRBV6-3 to TRBJ2-5; TCRdb's D gene call, TRBD1, goes unchecked for lack of DNA. CDR1 and CDR2 from the germline V gene are MNHEY and SVGEGT. The CDR3 runs to 13 residues. CDR3 in amino acids: CASSRPGRETQYF.

The genes are TRBV3-1 and TRBJ2-3; TCRdb picks TRBD2, but there is no DNA to check that call. Per the germline V gene, CDR1 is LGHDT and CDR2 is YNNKEL (reference sequence). The CDR3 contains 17 residues. The CDR3: CASSQAIRGLYTDTQYF.

The rearrangement uses TRBV20-1 and TRBJ2-7. Germline CDR1 DFQATT, CDR2 SNEGSKA (reference sequence). This CDR3 contains 14 residues. The CDR3 is CSARATLSSYEQYF.

V gene TRBV7-3 combines with J gene TRBJ2-5; there is no DNA to check the TCRdb D call of TRBD2. CDR3 size: 17 residues. CDR1 and CDR2 from the germline V gene are SGHTA and FQGTGA. The CDR3 is CASSLSRDMSGEETQYF.

The chain is built from TRBV12-3 or TRBV12-4 and TRBJ2-5; TCRdb names TRBD1, which stays unverified in the absence of DNA. This CDR3 has 15 residues. The CDR3 here is CASRTGTGTMETQYF.

The chain uses TRBV2 and TRBJ2-1; without DNA, the TCRdb call of TRBD1 cannot be checked. CDR3 length equals 12 residues. The germline V gene encodes CDR1 SNHLY and CDR2 FYNNEI. CDR3 sequence reads: CASNGGFNEQFF.

The rearrangement links TRBV11-2 to TRBJ1-5; the TRBD1 assignment by TCRdb is unverifiable without DNA. Per germline, CDR1 SGHAT and CDR2 FQNNGV. The CDR3 consists of 15 residues. CDR3 amino acids: CASSFDRGHFQPQHF.

CDR3 residues: CASSLAGGRRTGELFF. This chain links TRBV5-4 with TRBJ2-2; TCRdb indicates TRBD1, and absent DNA this call remains unverified. The germline V gene encodes CDR1 SGHNT and CDR2 YYREEE (reference sequence). The CDR3 is 16 amino acids.

V and J are TRBV4-3 and TRBJ2-1. This CDR3 has 17 residues. Germline CDR1 LGHNA, CDR2 YSLEER. CDR3 amino acids: CASSQDKVGGPYNEQFF.

The gene calls are TRBV6-6 and TRBJ1-1; the TRBD1 assignment by TCRdb is unverifiable without DNA. Germline V gene lookup returns CDR1 MNHNY and CDR2 SVGAGI (reference sequence). The length of the CDR3 is 13 residues. The chain's CDR3 is CASRLTGDTEAFF.

The chain combines TRBV3-1 with TRBJ2-5; TCRdb returns TRBD1, unconfirmable since there is no DNA. The CDR3 consists of 15 residues. Germline loops: CDR1 LGHDT, CDR2 YNNKEL (reference sequence). The CDR3 loop reads CASSQSGPLRETQYF.

The J gene is TRBJ1-2, the V gene TRBV5-1. Germline CDR1 SGHRS, CDR2 YFSETQ. The CDR3 is 15 residues long. This chain's CDR3 is CASSRGQVANYGYTF.

V and J are TRBV21-1 and TRBJ1-6; TCRdb's D gene call, TRBD1, goes unchecked for lack of DNA. TRBV21-1 is a recognized pseudogene. CDR3 length equals 21 residues. CDR3 protein: CASSKSGKQGYPPVGNSPLHF.

The chain uses TRBV29-1 and TRBJ2-7; TCRdb's D call of TRBD1 is untestable without DNA. Germline CDR1 reads SQVTM; CDR2 reads ANQGSEA. CDR3 length: 11 residues. The CDR3 protein is CSASRDYEQYF.